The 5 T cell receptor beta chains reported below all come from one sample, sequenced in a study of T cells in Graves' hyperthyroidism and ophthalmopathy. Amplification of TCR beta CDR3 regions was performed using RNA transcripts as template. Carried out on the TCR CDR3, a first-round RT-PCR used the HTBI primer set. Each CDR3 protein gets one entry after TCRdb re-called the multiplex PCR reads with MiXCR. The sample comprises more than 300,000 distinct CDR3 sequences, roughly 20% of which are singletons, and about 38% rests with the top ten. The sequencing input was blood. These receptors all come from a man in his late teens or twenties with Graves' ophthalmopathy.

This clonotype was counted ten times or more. The CDR3 loop is CASSLERLAGGETQYF. CDR3 sequence (DNA): TGTGCCAGCAGCTTGGAGAGGCTAGCGGGGGGAGAGACCCAGTACTTC. J is TRBJ2-5 and V is TRBV5-6; 11 positions match TRBD2. This CDR3 is built from 16 residues. The junction had 5 bases not matched to a gene; V was cut back by 0 bases and J by 4 bases. Germline V CDR1 and CDR2: SGHDT, YYEEEE. The whole variable domain, filled in from reference TRBV5-6 and TRBJ2-5, reads DAGVTQSPTHLIKTRGQQVTLRCSPKSGHDTVSWYQQALGQGPQFIFQYYEEEERQRGNFPDRFSGHQFPNYSSELNVNALLLGDSALYLCASSLERLAGGETQYFGPGTRLLVL.

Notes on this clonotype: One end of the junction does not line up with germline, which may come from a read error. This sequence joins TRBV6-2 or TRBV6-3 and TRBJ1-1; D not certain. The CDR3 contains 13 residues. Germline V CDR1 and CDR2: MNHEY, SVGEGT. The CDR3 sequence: CASSAGPNTEASF. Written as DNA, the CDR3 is TGTGCCAGCAGTGCTGGGCCAAACACTGAAGCTTCCTTT.

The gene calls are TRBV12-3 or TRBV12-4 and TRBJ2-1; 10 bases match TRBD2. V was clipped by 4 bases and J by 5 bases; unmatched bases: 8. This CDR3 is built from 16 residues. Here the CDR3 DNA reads TGTGCCAGCAGTTCCCCTAGCGGGGGATCCCACAATGAGCAGTTCTTC. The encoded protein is CASSSPSGGSHNEQFF.

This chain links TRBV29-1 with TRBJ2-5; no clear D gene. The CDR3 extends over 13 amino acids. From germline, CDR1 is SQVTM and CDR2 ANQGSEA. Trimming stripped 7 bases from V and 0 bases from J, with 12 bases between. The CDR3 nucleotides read TGCAGCGCTTCGGATCCGTACCAAGAGACCCAGTACTTC. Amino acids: CSASDPYQETQYF.

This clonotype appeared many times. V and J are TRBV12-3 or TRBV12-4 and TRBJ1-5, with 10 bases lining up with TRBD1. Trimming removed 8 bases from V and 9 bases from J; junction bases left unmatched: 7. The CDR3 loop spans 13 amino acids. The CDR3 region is CASGDRGEGPQHF. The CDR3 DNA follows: TGTGCCAGCGGGGACAGGGGCGAGGGGCCCCAGCATTTT.